Here is one T cell receptor (beta chain) with its context. This specimen belongs to a study of blood T cell repertoires in COVID-19. Background on the study: Samples of COVID-19 (acute and convalescent) were obtained from the United States, Italy and Spain. Nucleic acid was either cDNA or gDNA, and it came from T cells, B-cell-depleted T cells, or PBMCs.

Study processing details: Quantification of nucleated cells was approximated via reference gene primer amplification. Method: immunoSEQ multiplex PCR; TCRdb's copy keeps in-frame clones and lacks some. The DNA gave D and trimming, while V, J and clone size come from that table. Of nearly 110,000 clones in the sample, approximately 90% were seen once. Trimming left V 0 bases short and J 1 base short, with 7 bases between. There are 15 residues in the CDR3. In germline, CDR1 is SGHVS, CDR2 FNYEAQ. The clonotype was recovered from a woman under 40 with acute or convalescent COVID-19. The sample taken for sequencing was peripheral blood. V usage is TRBV7-6 and J usage is TRBJ1-5; no clear D. CDR3 in amino acids: CASSLAPRSNQPQHF. For the CDR3, the DNA is TGTGCCAGCAGCTTAGCACCCAGAAGCAATCAGCCCCAGCATTTT.